This T cell receptor beta chain derives from a study of T cell responses to AZD1222 COVID-19 vaccine. The study, taken as a whole, reports: Nearly half of spike-specific TCRs reportedly go after variant regions that carry no mutations. Donors were largely white British and mainly female; clonal diversity was possibly underestimated. The CD4 TCRs associated with vaccination extended across spike and predominated at 160-218 and 743-854.

About this clone: Its specificity is not known.

TCRdb's table, derived via immunoSEQ multiplex PCR, lists solely in-frame clones and lacks some. Of approximately 120,000 clones in the sample, roughly nine tenths are singletons; the top ten hold approximately 7.9%. This CDR3 spans 15 amino acids. Germline-derived CDR1 and CDR2 are ENHRY and SYGVKD. Trimming took 11 bases from V and 0 from J, leaving 17 bases between them. The receptor comes from an adult in good health. The sample here was peripheral blood, taken on day 0 of AZD1222 vaccination. J is TRBJ1-5 and V is TRBV10-3, with D perhaps matching TRBD1 (6 bases). The chain's CDR3 is CAHTGQRNSNQPQHF. The CDR3 DNA reads as TGTGCCCACACCGGACAGCGCAATAGCAATCAGCCCCAGCATTTT.